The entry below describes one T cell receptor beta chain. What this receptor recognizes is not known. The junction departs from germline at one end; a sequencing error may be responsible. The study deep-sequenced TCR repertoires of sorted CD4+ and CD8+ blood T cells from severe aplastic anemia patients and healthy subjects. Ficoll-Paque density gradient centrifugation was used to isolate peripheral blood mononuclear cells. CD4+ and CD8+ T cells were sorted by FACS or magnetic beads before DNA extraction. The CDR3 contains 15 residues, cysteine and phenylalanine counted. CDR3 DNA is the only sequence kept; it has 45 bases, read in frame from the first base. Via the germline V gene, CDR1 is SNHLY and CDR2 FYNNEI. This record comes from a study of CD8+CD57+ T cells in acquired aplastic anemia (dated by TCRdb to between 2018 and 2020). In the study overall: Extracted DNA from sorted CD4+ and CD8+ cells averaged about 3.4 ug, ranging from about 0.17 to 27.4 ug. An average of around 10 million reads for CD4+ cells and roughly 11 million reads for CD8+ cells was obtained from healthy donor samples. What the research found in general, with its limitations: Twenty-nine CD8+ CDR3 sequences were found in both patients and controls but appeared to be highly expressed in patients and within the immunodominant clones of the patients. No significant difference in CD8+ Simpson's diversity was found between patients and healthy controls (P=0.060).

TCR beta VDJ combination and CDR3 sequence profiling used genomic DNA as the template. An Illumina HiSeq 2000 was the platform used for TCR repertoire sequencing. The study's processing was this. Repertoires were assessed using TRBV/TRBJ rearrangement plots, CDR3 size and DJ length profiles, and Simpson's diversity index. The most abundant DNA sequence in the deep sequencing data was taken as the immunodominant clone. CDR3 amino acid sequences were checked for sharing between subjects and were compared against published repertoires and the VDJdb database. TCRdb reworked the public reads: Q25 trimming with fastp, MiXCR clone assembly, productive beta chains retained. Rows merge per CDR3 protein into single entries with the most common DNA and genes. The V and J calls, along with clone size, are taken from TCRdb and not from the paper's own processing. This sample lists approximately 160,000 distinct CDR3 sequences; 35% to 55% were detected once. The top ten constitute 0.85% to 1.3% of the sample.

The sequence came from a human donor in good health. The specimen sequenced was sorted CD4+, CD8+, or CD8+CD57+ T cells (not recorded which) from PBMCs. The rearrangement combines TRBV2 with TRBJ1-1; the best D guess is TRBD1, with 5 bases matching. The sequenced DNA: TGCGCCAGCAGTGTTTCGGGGGACCTAAACACTGAAGCTTTCTTT. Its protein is CASSVSGDLNTEAFF.